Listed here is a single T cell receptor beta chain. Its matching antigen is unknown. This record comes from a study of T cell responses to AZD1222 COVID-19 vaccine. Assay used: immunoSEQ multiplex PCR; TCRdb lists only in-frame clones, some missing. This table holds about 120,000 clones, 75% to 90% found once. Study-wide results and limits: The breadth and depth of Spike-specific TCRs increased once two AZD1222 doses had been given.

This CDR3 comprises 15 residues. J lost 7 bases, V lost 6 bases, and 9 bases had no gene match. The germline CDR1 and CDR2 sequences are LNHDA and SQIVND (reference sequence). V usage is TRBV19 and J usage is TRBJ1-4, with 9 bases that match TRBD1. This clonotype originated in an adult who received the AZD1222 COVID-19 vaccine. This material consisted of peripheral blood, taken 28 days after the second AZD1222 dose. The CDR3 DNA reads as TGTGCCAGTAGGCCCCCGGGACAGGGTTTTGAAAAACTGTTTTTT. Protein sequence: CASRPPGQGFEKLFF.